What follows are 14 T cell receptor beta chains derived from one specimen sequenced in a study of post-analysis software for immune sequencing data. General study results and limits: Patients had higher frequencies than controls of roughly five TRBV segments, including TRBV5-6, TRBV5-1 and TRBV20-1.

The TCR beta cDNA libraries contained unique molecular identifiers. TCRdb itself ran the PCR reads through MiXCR, one entry per CDR3 protein. The table includes about 760,000 distinct CDR3 sequences, around 27% detected once. These receptors' targets are unknown. Specimen: blood. All receptors come from a girl aged 10 to 17 with multiple sclerosis.

This clonotype was detected only a few times. The V and J genes are TRBV6-4 and TRBJ2-1; D is ambiguous. V lost 0 bases and J 6 bases, leaving 9 bases between the germline ends. The CDR3 has 14 residues. CDR1 and CDR2 from the germline V gene are MRHNA and SNTAGT. Here the CDR3 reads CASSDSSSPNEQFF. CDR3 in DNA: TGTGCCAGCAGTGACTCGAGTAGCCCCAATGAGCAGTTCTTC.

CDR3 sequence (DNA): TGTGCCAGCAGTTTTCAGGCTACCGCAACGTCCAATTCACCCCTCCACTTT. This encodes CASSFQATATSNSPLHF. The chain employs TRBV7-8 and TRBJ1-6; D remains unclear. V lost 6 bases, J lost 7 bases, and 22 bases lay in between. From germline, CDR1 is SGHVS and CDR2 FQNEAQ. The CDR3 covers 17 residues.

A few counts support this clonotype. The chain joins TRBV20-1 to TRBJ1-1, with a possible D match to TRBD1 (6 bases). This CDR3 is built from 13 residues. Per the germline V gene, CDR1 is DFQATT and CDR2 is SNEGSKA (reference sequence). The V and J ends lost 6 bases and 9 bases respectively, with 20 bases between them. CDR3 loop: CSAAEGGRAQAFF. In DNA, the CDR3 is TGCAGTGCAGCCGAGGGGGGTAGGGCGCAAGCTTTCTTT.

J is TRBJ1-5 and V is TRBV20-1, with TRBD1 matching 7 bases. The CDR3 is 14 amino acids. Per the germline V gene, CDR1 is DFQATT and CDR2 is SNEGSKA (reference sequence). V gave up 1 base and J gave up 3 bases; unmatched junction bases: 3. The CDR3 loop is CSARGQGDNQPQHF. Here the CDR3 DNA reads TGCAGTGCTAGAGGGCAGGGGGACAATCAGCCCCAGCATTTT.

This chain uses TRBV5-1 with TRBJ2-1, with D perhaps matching TRBD2 (6 bases). The CDR3 is 15 amino acids. V gave up 3 bases and J gave up 1 base, with 11 bases separating them. Germline V lookup: CDR1 SGHRS, CDR2 YFSETQ. This CDR3 reads CASSSVADSYNEQFF. The DNA for the CDR3 is TGCGCCAGCAGCTCGGTAGCGGATTCCTACAATGAGCAGTTCTTC.

This clonotype was seen only a few times. The chain combines TRBV28 with TRBJ2-7; either TRBD1 or TRBD2 may fit D (5 bases each). V gave up 5 bases and J gave up 12 bases, with 23 bases separating them. CDR1 and CDR2 from the germline V gene are MDHEN and SYDVKM. This CDR3 comprises 14 residues. As DNA, the CDR3 is TGTGCCAGCAGTCTATACGGGACCGAGACGTCGCCGTACTTC. This codes for CASSLYGTETSPYF.

CDR3 coding DNA: TGCGCCAGCAGCTGGGAGCTAGCGGGGGGACATGAGCAGTACTTC. As protein: CASSWELAGGHEQYF. J is TRBJ2-5 and V is TRBV5-1; 11 bases agree with TRBD2. Germline V gene lookup returns CDR1 SGHRS and CDR2 YFSETQ. V lost 3 bases to trimming and J lost 11 bases; unmatched junction nucleotides: 12. The length of the CDR3 is 15 residues.

Only a few counts were recorded for this clonotype. The rearrangement links TRBV5-1 to TRBJ2-5, with TRBD1 identical over 7 bases. The end of the DNA aligns better with TRBJ2-7, so the J call may be wrong. The CDR3 loop spans 13 amino acids. Per germline, CDR1 SGHRS and CDR2 YFSETQ. CDR3: CASSLGQSNEQYF. DNA for the CDR3: TGCGCCAGCAGCCTGGGACAGAGCAACGAGCAGTACTTC.

The rearrangement uses TRBV7-2 and TRBJ2-5; 7 nucleotides agree with TRBD1. Unmatched junction bases numbered 4, after V lost 4 bases and J lost 2 bases. Germline CDR1 is SGHTA and CDR2 is FQGNSA. The CDR3 is 14 residues long. CDR3 sequence reads: CASSSPTGQETQYF. CDR3 coding DNA: TGTGCCAGCAGCTCTCCGACAGGGCAAGAGACCCAGTACTTC.

As for this clonotype: A clone one base away is much larger, so this may be a read error. V usage is TRBV7-2 and J usage is TRBJ1-2, with no clear D. Trimming took off 4 bases at V and 6 bases at J, with 21 bases between the two ends. Per germline, CDR1 SGHTA and CDR2 FQGNSA. The CDR3 extends over 16 amino acids. The CDR3 sequence is CASSSGPDGETHGYTF. The CDR3 DNA is TGTGCCAGCAGCTCCGGGCCGGACGGGGAAACCCATGGCTACACCTTC.

The chain is built from TRBV10-3 and TRBJ2-5, with 9 bases that match TRBD1. The junction had 8 bases not matched to a gene; V was cut back by 10 bases and J by 2 bases. The CDR3 length is 14 residues. Germline V lookup: CDR1 ENHRY, CDR2 SYGVKD. This chain's CDR3 is CASQPGQGQETQYF. CDR3 DNA: TGTGCCAGTCAACCGGGACAGGGACAAGAGACCCAGTACTTC.

This clonotype showed up just a few times. V and J are TRBV20-1 and TRBJ2-7, with D tentatively TRBD1 (5 bases). V was pared by 3 bases and J by 1 base, with 13 bases between. This CDR3 is 14 amino acids long. The germline gives CDR1 DFQATT, CDR2 SNEGSKA (reference sequence). The CDR3 here is CSARGQDFSYEQYF. DNA of the CDR3: TGCAGTGCTAGGGGGCAGGATTTTTCCTACGAGCAGTACTTC.

This sequence joins TRBV12-3 or TRBV12-4 and TRBJ2-5; TRBD2 is a possible D gene (6 bases). The ends were cut back, 5 bases at V and 9 bases at J, with 13 bases in the middle. This CDR3 is 12 amino acids long. CDR3 nucleotides: TGTGCCAGCAGTAGGAGAGGGGAGGCCCAGTACTTC. This encodes CASSRRGEAQYF.

The chain has TRBV29-1 and TRBJ2-3; perhaps TRBD2 as D (5 bases). The CDR3 has 12 amino acids. V was trimmed by 7 bases and J by 2 bases, leaving 10 bases between them. Germline V CDR1 and CDR2: SQVTM, ANQGSEA. CDR3 amino acids: CSAGLPTDTQYF. CDR3 DNA sequence: TGCAGCGCTGGACTGCCCACAGATACGCAGTATTTT.